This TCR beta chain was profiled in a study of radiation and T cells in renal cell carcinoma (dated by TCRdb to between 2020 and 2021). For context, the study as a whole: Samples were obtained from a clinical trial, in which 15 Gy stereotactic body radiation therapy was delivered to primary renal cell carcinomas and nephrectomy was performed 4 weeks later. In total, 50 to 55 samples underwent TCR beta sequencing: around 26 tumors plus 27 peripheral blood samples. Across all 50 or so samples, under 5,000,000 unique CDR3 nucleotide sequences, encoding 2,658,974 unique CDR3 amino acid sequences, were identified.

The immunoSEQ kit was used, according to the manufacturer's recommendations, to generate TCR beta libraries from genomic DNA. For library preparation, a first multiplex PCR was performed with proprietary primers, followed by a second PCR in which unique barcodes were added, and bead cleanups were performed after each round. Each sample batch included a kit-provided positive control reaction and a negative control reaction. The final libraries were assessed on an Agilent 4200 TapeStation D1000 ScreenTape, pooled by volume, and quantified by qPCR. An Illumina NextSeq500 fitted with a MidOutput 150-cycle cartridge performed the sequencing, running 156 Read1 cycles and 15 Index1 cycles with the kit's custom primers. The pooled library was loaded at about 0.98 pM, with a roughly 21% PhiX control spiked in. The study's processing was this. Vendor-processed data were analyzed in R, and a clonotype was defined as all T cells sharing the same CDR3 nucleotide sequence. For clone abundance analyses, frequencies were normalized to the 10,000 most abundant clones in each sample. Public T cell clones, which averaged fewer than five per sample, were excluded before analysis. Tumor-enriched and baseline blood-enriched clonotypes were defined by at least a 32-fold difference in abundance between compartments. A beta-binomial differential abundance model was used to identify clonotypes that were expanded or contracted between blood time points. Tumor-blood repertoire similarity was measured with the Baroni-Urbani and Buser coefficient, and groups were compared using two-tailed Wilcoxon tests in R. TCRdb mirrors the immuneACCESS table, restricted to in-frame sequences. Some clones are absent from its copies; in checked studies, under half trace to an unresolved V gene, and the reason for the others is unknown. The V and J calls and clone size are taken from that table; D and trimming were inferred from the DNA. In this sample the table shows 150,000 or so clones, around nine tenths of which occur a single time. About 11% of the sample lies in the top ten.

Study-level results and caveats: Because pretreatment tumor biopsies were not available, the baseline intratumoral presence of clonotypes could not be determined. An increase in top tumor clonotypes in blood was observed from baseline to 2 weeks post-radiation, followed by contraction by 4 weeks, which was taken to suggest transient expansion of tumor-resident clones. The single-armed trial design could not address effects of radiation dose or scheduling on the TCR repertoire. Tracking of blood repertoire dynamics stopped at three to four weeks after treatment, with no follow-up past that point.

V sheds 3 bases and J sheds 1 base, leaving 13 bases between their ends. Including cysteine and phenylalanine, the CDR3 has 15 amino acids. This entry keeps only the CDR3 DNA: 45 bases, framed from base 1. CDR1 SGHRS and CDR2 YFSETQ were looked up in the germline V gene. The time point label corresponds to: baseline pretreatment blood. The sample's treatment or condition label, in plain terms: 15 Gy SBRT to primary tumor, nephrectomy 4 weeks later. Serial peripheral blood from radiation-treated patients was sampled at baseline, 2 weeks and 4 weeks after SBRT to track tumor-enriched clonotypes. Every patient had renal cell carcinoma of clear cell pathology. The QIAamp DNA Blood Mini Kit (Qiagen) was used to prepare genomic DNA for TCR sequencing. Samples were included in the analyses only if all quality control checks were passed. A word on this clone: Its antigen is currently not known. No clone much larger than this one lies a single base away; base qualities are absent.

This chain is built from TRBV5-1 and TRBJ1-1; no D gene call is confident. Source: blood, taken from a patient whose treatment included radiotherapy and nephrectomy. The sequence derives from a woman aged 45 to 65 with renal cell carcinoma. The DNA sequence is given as TGCGCCAGCAGCTCGATGGCGGCGGGGAACACTGAAGCTTTCTTT. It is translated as CASSSMAAGNTEAFF.